This T cell receptor beta chain was found in a study of cytomegalovirus exposure and HLA in healthy donors. The study's findings and limits: Specificity for CMV antigens was confirmed in vitro for a few of the CMV-associated chains.

Comment on this clone: Its specificity is unknown.

The data were produced by immunoSEQ multiplex PCR, yet TCRdb's version contains in-frame clones alone and is incomplete. Of about 120,000 clones listed, approximately 88% are singletons. Trimming removed 5 bases from V and 10 bases from J, with 14 bases in between. The CDR3 is made up of 13 amino acids. CDR1 and CDR2 from the germline V gene are KGHSH and LQKENI. The chain combines TRBV18 with TRBJ1-4; D remains ambiguous. The receptor's source is a woman between 18 and 30 years old in good health and CMV-seropositive. Sequenced: PBMCs. The CDR3 nucleotides read TGTGCCAGCTCAGTCCAGGAGGATGGAAAACTGTTTTTT. Translated, it gives CASSVQEDGKLFF.